The T cell receptor beta chain described here comes from a study of cytomegalovirus exposure and HLA in healthy donors. Germline CDR1 and CDR2: SNHLY and FYNNEI. The CDR3 totals 14 residues. Concerning this clone itself: One end of the junction is discordant with germline, which a read error may explain.

It was with 60 Vbeta and 13 Jbeta primers that the PCR ran. Libraries were prepared by immunoSEQ multiplex PCR; TCRdb keeps only in-frame clonotypes and omits some of them. This repertoire shows approximately 110,000 clones, 80% to 85% found once; its top ten account for over 20%. All donors participated as healthy donors of bone marrow. The TCR was taken from a man between 25 and 39 years old in good health and CMV-seropositive. The chain combines TRBV2 with TRBJ2-5; TRBD1 matches 9 bases. Sequencing was performed on PBMCs. Here the CDR3 DNA reads TGTGCCACCAGTGGGGACAGGGCCCAAGAGACCCAGTACTTC. It specifies CATSGDRAQETQYF.